Listed here is a single TCR beta chain. Germline trimming cut 4 bases from V and 3 bases from J; bases unmatched to any gene: 6. The germline CDR1 and CDR2 sequences are MNHEY and SVGAGI. This CDR3 contains 15 residues. This specimen belongs to a study of blood T cell repertoires in COVID-19. Looking at the study overall: COVID-19 samples collected from the United States, Italy and Spain covered acute and convalescent phases.

Authors' processing steps: Nucleated cell counts were estimated from reference gene primer amplification. The assay was immunoSEQ multiplex PCR, and TCRdb's table has in-frame clones only and misses some. V, J and clone size derive from that table, while D and trimming were established from the DNA sequence. The sample lists hundreds of thousands of clones, roughly four fifths seen once, with 7.5% to 10% in the top ten. This receptor was taken from an older man with acute or convalescent COVID-19. The sequenced sample was peripheral blood. The V gene is TRBV6-5, the J gene TRBJ2-7; 10 nucleotides line up with TRBD1. The CDR3 reads CASSFRDRGVYEQYF. The CDR3 DNA sequence: TGTGCCAGCAGTTTCCGGGACAGGGGAGTCTACGAGCAGTACTTC.